These 27 T cell receptor beta chains originate from one sample sequenced in a study of blood T cell repertoires in COVID-19. Assay: immunoSEQ multiplex PCR; the TCRdb copy retains only in-frame clones and omits some. Here the sample spans roughly 300,000 clones, approximately 85% being singletons. Sample: peripheral blood. Receptors were obtained from a man aged 18 to 30 with active or convalescent COVID-19.

The chain links TRBV27 to TRBJ2-3, with TRBD1 matching 7 bases. Germline V gives CDR1 MNHEY, CDR2 SMNVEV (reference sequence). J was trimmed by 9 bases and V by 6 bases; bases with no gene match: 6. The CDR3 length is 12 residues. CDR3 amino acids: CASSEGARTQYF. CDR3 sequence (DNA): TGTGCCAGCAGCGAGGGGGCCCGGACGCAGTATTTT.

There are a few counts of this clone. This sequence joins TRBV27 and TRBJ1-1, with 8 positions matching TRBD1. Germline CDR1 MNHEY, CDR2 SMNVEV (reference sequence). This CDR3 comprises 14 residues. V shed 4 bases and J 6 bases; nucleotides not matched to a gene: 7. The CDR3 nucleotides read TGTGCCAGCAGTTATGGGACAGGCGGCGCTGAAGCTTTCTTT. It specifies CASSYGTGGAEAFF.

This clone was seen a handful of times. This chain links TRBV9 with TRBJ2-1; D perhaps matches TRBD1 (6 bases). Trimming took 0 bases from V and 4 from J, leaving 11 bases between them. The CDR3 runs 15 residues. The germline V gene encodes CDR1 SGDLS and CDR2 YYNGEE. This chain's CDR3 is CASSVAGTPYNEQFF. The CDR3 nucleotides read TGTGCCAGCAGCGTAGCGGGGACACCTTACAATGAGCAGTTCTTC.

The chain has TRBV10-1 and TRBJ1-1, with D possibly matching TRBD1 (6 bases). Germline V gene data show CDR1 as WNHNN and CDR2 as SYGVQD (reference sequence). The CDR3 covers 18 residues. V gave up 8 bases and J gave up 5 bases, with 30 bases separating them. The CDR3 sequence is CASLYPQRGGGRETEAFF. The CDR3 bases are TGCGCCAGCCTATATCCTCAACGGGGAGGGGGTAGGGAAACTGAAGCTTTCTTT.

V is TRBV19 and J is TRBJ2-7; 11 nucleotides line up with TRBD2. Trimming cost V 3 bases and J 1 base; bases outside gene matches: 11. The CDR3 is 18 amino acids. The germline CDR1 and CDR2 sequences are LNHDA and SQIVND (reference sequence). CDR3 region: CASSIGNLAGGRSYEQYF. CDR3 DNA sequence: TGTGCCAGTAGTATTGGTAACCTAGCGGGGGGACGATCCTACGAGCAGTACTTC.

The gene calls are TRBV7-9 and TRBJ1-5, with TRBD1 matching over 11 bases. This CDR3 spans 18 amino acids. Per germline, CDR1 SEHNR and CDR2 FQNEAQ (reference sequence). The trim removed 3 bases at V and 2 bases at J, leaving 9 bases unmatched. CDR3 bases: TGTGCCAGCAGCTTGGGACAGGGGGTAAGTGGAGGCAATCAGCCCCAGCATTTT. Translating it yields CASSLGQGVSGGNQPQHF.

J is TRBJ2-1 and V is TRBV15, with 9 bases lining up with TRBD2. CDR1 is LNHNV and CDR2 is YYDKDF in the germline V gene (reference sequence). V lost 2 bases to trimming and J lost 8 bases; unmatched junction nucleotides: 7. This CDR3 contains 15 residues. CDR3 DNA: TGTGCCACCAGCAGAACGGCGGGGGGGCGGGATGAGCAGTTCTTC. Translated, it gives CATSRTAGGRDEQFF.

This clone was seen more than once but under ten times. The chain combines TRBV7-7 with TRBJ1-2; 8 bases fit TRBD1. The CDR3 runs to 15 residues. Losses at the gene ends were 1 base for V and 4 bases for J; bases not matched to a gene: 5. Germline CDR1 SSHAT, CDR2 FNYEAQ (reference sequence). Written as DNA, the CDR3 is TGTGCCAGCAGCTTAGGGGGACAGGTGATCTATGGCTACACCTTC. Translation gives CASSLGGQVIYGYTF.

This sequence joins TRBV19 and TRBJ1-2; D unclear. The V end lost 7 bases, the J end lost 4 bases, and 7 bases lay between the germline ends. The CDR3 spans 11 residues. The germline V gene encodes CDR1 LNHDA and CDR2 SQIVND (reference sequence). The chain's CDR3 is CASKSGYGYTF. CDR3 in DNA: TGTGCCAGTAAATCCGGCTATGGCTACACCTTC.

The chain is built from TRBV6-5 and TRBJ2-5, with 9 bases lining up with TRBD1. Trimming at V came to 5 bases and at J to 3 bases, leaving 4 bases not matched to a gene. Germline V gene lookup returns CDR1 MNHEY and CDR2 SVGAGI. The CDR3 loop spans 14 amino acids. In nucleotides, the CDR3 is TGTGCCAGCAGTACCGGGACAGGGAAAGAGACCCAGTACTTC. Amino acid sequence: CASSTGTGKETQYF.

The table lists this clone with a count of one. This chain links TRBV28 with TRBJ2-7; TRBD2 matches 12 bases. The CDR3 consists of 15 residues. With 5 bases clipped from V and 3 bases from J, the junction kept 5 bases outside the gene matches. Germline values: CDR1 MDHEN, CDR2 SYDVKM. CDR3 DNA: TGTGCCAGCAGTATGGGACTAGCGGGCCTCTACGAGCAGTACTTC. Translating it yields CASSMGLAGLYEQYF. Full variable domain (remainder filled in from reference TRBV28 and TRBJ2-7): DVKVTQSSRYLVKRTGEKVFLECVQDMDHENMFWYRQDPGLGLRLIYFSYDVKMKEKGDIPEGYSVSREKKERFSLILESASTNQTSMYLCASSMGLAGLYEQYFGPGTRLTVT.

This clone was picked up one time. Other DNA sequences of this sample code for an identical CDR3. V and J are TRBV7-2 and TRBJ1-2; TRBD1 matches 7 bases. V dropped 1 base and J dropped 2; count of bases not matched to a gene: 1. CDR3 length: 14 residues. Germline V CDR1 and CDR2: SGHTA, FQGNSA. The CDR3 spells CASSLGTGNYGYTF. DNA for the CDR3: TGTGCCAGCAGCTTAGGGACAGGAAACTATGGCTACACCTTC.

This chain uses TRBV12-5 with TRBJ1-2; TRBD1 agrees at 7 bases. V lost 0 bases and J lost 0; bases outside the gene matches: 10. This CDR3 contains 18 residues. Germline CDR1 and CDR2: LGHNT and FRNRAP. The CDR3 DNA is TGTGCTAGTGGTTTGGTATGGGACAGTGCTGAAGCTAACTATGGCTACACCTTC. It yields the protein CASGLVWDSAEANYGYTF.

V gene TRBV6-5 combines with J gene TRBJ2-7; 9 positions agree with TRBD1. V shed 6 bases, J shed 2 bases, and the junction held 5 bases outside the gene matches. Germline V gives CDR1 MNHEY, CDR2 SVGAGI. The CDR3 covers 14 residues. This CDR3 reads CASRPGTGTYEQYF. The CDR3 nucleotides read TGTGCCAGCAGGCCAGGGACAGGGACCTACGAGCAGTACTTC.

The chain employs TRBV12-3 or TRBV12-4 and TRBJ1-2; a possible D gene is TRBD1 (6 bases). Trimming took 5 bases from V and 7 from J, leaving 14 bases between them. This CDR3 spans 13 amino acids. As DNA, the CDR3 is TGTGCCAGCAGTCCCACAGGGCCGGGTGGCTACACCTTC. Translation gives CASSPTGPGGYTF.

The CDR3 region is CAIRDWDRVSYEQYF. The CDR3 DNA reads TGTGCCATCAGGGACTGGGACAGGGTGTCCTACGAGCAGTACTTC. The genes are TRBV10-3 and TRBJ2-7; 9 bases agree with TRBD1. This CDR3 spans 15 amino acids. Germline V lookup: CDR1 ENHRY, CDR2 SYGVKD. Trimming removed 6 bases from V and 1 base from J; junction bases left unmatched: 7.

This clone was found once. J is TRBJ1-1 and V is TRBV6-2 or TRBV6-3, with a weak D call TRBD1 (6 bases). The CDR3 is 15 amino acids. The germline V and J ends were trimmed by 4 bases and 2 bases, with 14 bases remaining between them. CDR1 MNHEY and CDR2 SVGEGT come from the germline V gene. CDR3 loop: CASSSWGGGNTEAFF. CDR3 coding DNA: TGTGCCAGCAGTTCATGGGGAGGGGGAAACACTGAAGCTTTCTTT.

The V and J genes are TRBV18 and TRBJ1-5; 10 positions agree with TRBD1. Germline V gives CDR1 KGHSH, CDR2 LQKENI. V shed 1 base, J shed 2 bases, and the junction held 2 bases outside the gene matches. The CDR3 is 16 amino acids. CDR3 coding DNA: TGTGCCAGCTCACCACTTGGGACAGGGGGCAATCAGCCCCAGCATTTT. Amino acids: CASSPLGTGGNQPQHF.

This rearrangement joins TRBV27 to TRBJ2-3; no clear D. Trimming pared 3 bases from V and 1 base from J, leaving 8 bases between. Germline CDR1 is MNHEY and CDR2 is SMNVEV (reference sequence). The CDR3 totals 14 residues. The chain's CDR3 is CASSFYRGTDTQYF. In DNA form, the CDR3 reads TGTGCCAGCAGTTTCTACCGGGGCACAGATACGCAGTATTTT.

Only a few counts were recorded for this clone. The chain carries TRBV19 and TRBJ1-5, with D maybe TRBD1 (5 bases). This CDR3 comprises 15 residues. The germline gives CDR1 LNHDA, CDR2 SQIVND (reference sequence). The V end lost 7 bases, the J end lost 0 bases, and 13 bases lay between the germline ends. The CDR3 loop reads CASTLGRYSNQPQHF. The CDR3 nucleotides read TGTGCCAGTACCCTGGGGCGATATAGCAATCAGCCCCAGCATTTT. Together with reference TRBV19 and TRBJ1-5, the CDR3 gives the full variable domain: DGGITQSPKYLFRKEGQNVTLSCEQNLNHDAMYWYRQDPGQGLRLIYYSQIVNDFQKGDIAEGYSVSREKKESFPLTVTSAQKNPTAFYLCASTLGRYSNQPQHFGDGTRLSIL.

V is TRBV13 and J is TRBJ1-5; 10 bases align to TRBD1. With 3 bases clipped from V and 5 bases from J, the junction kept 1 base outside the gene matches. The CDR3 has 14 residues. Germline V gene lookup returns CDR1 PRHDT and CDR2 FYEKMQ (reference sequence). The CDR3 nucleotides read TGTGCCAGCAGCTTCGGGACAGGGGATCAGCCCCAGCATTTT. It is translated as CASSFGTGDQPQHF.

V is TRBV5-4 and J is TRBJ2-5; the D gene is possibly TRBD1 (6 bases). CDR1 and CDR2 (germline): SGHNT, YYREEE (reference sequence). The CDR3 runs 15 residues. Between the trimmed V and J ends, which lost 9 bases and 5 bases, there was a span of 23 bases. CDR3 DNA: TGTGCCATCACCATCAAGAAGGGACACCCGGAGACCCAGTACTTC. It translates to CAITIKKGHPETQYF.

This rearrangement joins TRBV7-8 to TRBJ2-3; 8 nucleotides match TRBD2. This CDR3 contains 14 residues. Germline-derived CDR1 and CDR2 are SGHVS and FQNEAQ. V shed 6 bases and J 2 bases; nucleotides not matched to a gene: 4. The CDR3, as DNA: TGTGCCAGCAGGATTAGCGGGGCCACAGATACGCAGTATTTT. It codes for CASRISGATDTQYF. Based on the CDR3 plus reference TRBV7-8 and TRBJ2-3, the full variable domain is GAGVSQSPRYKVAKRGQDVALRCDPISGHVSLFWYQQALGQGPEFLTYFQNEAQLDKSGLPSDRFFAERPEGSVSTLKIQRTQQEDSAVYLCASRISGATDTQYFGPGTRLTVL.

The chain joins TRBV5-8 to TRBJ1-2; D unclear. Trimming took off 4 bases at V and 1 base at J, with 20 bases between the two ends. CDR3 length equals 17 residues. CDR1 and CDR2 (germline): SGHTS, YDEGEE. CDR3 sequence reads: CASSILPLGAGNYGYTF. The CDR3 DNA follows: TGTGCCAGCAGCATTCTCCCCCTTGGAGCCGGTAACTATGGCTACACCTTC.

The chain couples TRBV5-6 to TRBJ1-4, with D possibly matching TRBD1 (6 bases). V gave up 1 base and J gave up 8 bases, with 15 bases separating them. CDR1 is SGHDT and CDR2 is YYEEEE in the germline V gene. There are 15 residues in the CDR3. The CDR3 loop reads CASSLTGSLGEKLFF. The CDR3 DNA reads as TGTGCCAGCAGCTTGACAGGGTCACTGGGGGAAAAACTGTTTTTT.

This clone was detected once. This chain uses TRBV5-1 with TRBJ1-2; D gene ambiguous. The germline CDR1 and CDR2 sequences are SGHRS and YFSETQ. This CDR3 region has 13 residues. Trimming stripped 4 bases from V and 5 bases from J, with 12 bases between. The CDR3 here is CASSADGDYGYTF. The DNA for the CDR3 is TGCGCCAGCAGCGCCGACGGAGATTATGGCTACACCTTC.

CDR3 sequence reads: CASSDSGGSYEQYF. In nucleotides, the CDR3 is TGCGCCAGCAGTGACTCGGGGGGTTCCTACGAGCAGTACTTC. The rearrangement uses TRBV10-2 and TRBJ2-7; 7 bases align to TRBD2. Trimming at V came to 3 bases and at J to 1 base, leaving 3 bases not matched to a gene. The CDR3 has 14 residues. Germline V gives CDR1 WSHSY, CDR2 SAAADI.